Sequencing of this T cell receptor (beta chain) was carried out in a study of long-term antiretroviral therapy in people with HIV. Per donor, a minimum of one pre-ART and a minimum of two post-ART PBMC samples were available. The CDR3 totals 14 residues. Germline V gene data show CDR1 as SGHDT and CDR2 as YYEEEE. V lost 2 bases, J lost 4 bases, and 4 bases stayed unmatched. At the survey level, the v3.0 immunoSEQ assay was run. Using immunoSEQ multiplex PCR, the repertoire was profiled, and TCRdb retains in-frame clones only, with some absent. The sample lists roughly 17,000 clones, 70% to 80% seen once, with around a fifth in the top ten.

Source: unsorted PBMCs, taken 2.1 years after starting antiretroviral therapy. The receptor's source is a middle-aged man with HIV. The chain is built from TRBV5-6 and TRBJ2-7; 9 bases fit TRBD1. CDR3 coding DNA: TGTGCCAGCAGCTTTTGGACAGGGGCGTACGAGCAGTACTTC. It specifies CASSFWTGAYEQYF.